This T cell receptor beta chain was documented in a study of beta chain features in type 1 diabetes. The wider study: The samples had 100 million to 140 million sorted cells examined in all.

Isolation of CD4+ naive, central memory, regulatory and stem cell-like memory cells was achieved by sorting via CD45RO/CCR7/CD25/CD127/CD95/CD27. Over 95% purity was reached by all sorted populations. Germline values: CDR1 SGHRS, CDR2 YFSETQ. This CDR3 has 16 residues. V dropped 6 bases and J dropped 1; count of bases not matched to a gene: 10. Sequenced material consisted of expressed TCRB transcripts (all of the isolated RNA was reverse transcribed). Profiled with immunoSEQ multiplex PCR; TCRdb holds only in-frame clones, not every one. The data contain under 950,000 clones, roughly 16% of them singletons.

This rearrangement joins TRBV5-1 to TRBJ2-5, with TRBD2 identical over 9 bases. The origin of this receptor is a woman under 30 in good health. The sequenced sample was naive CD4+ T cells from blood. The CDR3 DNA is TGCGCCAGCAAAGAGGTGCTAGCGGGGCCCCAAGAGACCCAGTACTTC. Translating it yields CASKEVLAGPQETQYF. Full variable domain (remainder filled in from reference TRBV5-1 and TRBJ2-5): KAGVTQTPRYLIKTRGQQVTLSCSPISGHRSVSWYQQTPGQGLQFLFEYFSETQRNKGNFPGRFSGRQFSNSRSEMNVSTLELGDSALYLCASKEVLAGPQETQYFGPGTRLLVL.